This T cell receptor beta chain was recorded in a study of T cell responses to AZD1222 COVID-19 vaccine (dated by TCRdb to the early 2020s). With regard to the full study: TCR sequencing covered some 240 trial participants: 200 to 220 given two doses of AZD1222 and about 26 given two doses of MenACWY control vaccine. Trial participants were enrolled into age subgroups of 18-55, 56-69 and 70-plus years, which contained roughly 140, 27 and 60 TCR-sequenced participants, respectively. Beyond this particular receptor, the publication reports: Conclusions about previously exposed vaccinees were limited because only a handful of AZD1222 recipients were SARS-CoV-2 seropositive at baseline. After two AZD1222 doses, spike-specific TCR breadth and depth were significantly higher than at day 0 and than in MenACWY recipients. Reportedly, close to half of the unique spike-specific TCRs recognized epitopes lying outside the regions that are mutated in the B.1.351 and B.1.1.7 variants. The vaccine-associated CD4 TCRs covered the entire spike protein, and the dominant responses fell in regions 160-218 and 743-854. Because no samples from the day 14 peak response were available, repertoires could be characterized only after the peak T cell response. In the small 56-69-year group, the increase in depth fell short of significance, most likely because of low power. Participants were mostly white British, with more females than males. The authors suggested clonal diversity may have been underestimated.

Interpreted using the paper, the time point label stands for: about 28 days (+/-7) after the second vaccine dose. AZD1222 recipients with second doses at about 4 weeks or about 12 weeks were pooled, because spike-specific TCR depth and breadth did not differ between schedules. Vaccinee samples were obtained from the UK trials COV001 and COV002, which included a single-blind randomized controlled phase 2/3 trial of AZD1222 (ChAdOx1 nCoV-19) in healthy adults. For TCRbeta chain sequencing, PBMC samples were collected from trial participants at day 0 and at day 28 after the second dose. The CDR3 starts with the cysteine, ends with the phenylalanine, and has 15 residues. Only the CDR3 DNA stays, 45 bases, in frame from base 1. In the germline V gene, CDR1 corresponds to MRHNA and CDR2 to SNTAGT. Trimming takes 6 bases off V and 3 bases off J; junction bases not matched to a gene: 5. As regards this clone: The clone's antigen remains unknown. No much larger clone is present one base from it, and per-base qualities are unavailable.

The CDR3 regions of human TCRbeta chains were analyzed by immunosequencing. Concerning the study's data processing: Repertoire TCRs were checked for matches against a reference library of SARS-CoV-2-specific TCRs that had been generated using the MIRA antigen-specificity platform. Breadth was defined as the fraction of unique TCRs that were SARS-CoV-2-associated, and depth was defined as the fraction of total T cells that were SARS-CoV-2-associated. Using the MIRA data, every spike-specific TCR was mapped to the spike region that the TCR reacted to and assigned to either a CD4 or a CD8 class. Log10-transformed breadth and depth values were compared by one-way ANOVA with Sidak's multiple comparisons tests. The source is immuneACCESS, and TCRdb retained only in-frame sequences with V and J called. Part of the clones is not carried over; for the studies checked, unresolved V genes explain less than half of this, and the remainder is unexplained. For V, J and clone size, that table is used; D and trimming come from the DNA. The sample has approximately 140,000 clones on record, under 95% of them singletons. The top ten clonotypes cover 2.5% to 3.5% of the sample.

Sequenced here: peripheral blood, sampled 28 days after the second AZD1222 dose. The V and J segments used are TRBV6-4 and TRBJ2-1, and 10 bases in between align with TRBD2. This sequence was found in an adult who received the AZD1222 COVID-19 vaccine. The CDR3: CASSRTSGFYNEQFF. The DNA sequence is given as TGTGCCAGCAGCAGGACTAGCGGTTTCTACAATGAGCAGTTCTTC.